These 30 T cell receptor beta chains came from one sample sequenced in a study of T cell responses to AZD1222 COVID-19 vaccine. Libraries were prepared by immunoSEQ multiplex PCR; TCRdb keeps only in-frame clonotypes and omits some of them. This sample has about 170,000 clones; 75% to 90% occur once, and the top ten carry 4.3%. Sequences were derived from peripheral blood, sampled 28 days after the second dose of the MenACWY control vaccine. The receptor set was obtained from an adult who received the MenACWY meningococcal vaccine as a control.

The chain couples TRBV4-2 to TRBJ1-1; D is unresolved. Deletions cut 0 bases from V and 2 bases from J, with 7 bases between. The germline V gene encodes CDR1 LGHNA and CDR2 YNFKEQ. This CDR3 has 14 amino acids. CDR3 loop: CASSQDRRNTEAFF. DNA of the CDR3: TGTGCCAGCAGCCAAGATAGGAGAAACACTGAAGCTTTCTTT.

Only one count was recorded for this clone. The rearrangement joins TRBV6-6 to TRBJ2-1; D might be TRBD2 (5 bases). V shed 6 bases and J shed 0 bases, with 12 bases lying between them. Germline V gene lookup returns CDR1 MNHNY and CDR2 SVGAGI (reference sequence). The CDR3 contains 15 residues. CDR3 in amino acids: CASRPGLHSYNEQFF. The CDR3 nucleotides read TGTGCCAGCAGACCCGGACTCCACTCCTACAATGAGCAGTTCTTC.

The chain carries TRBV2 and TRBJ2-2; no clear D. V gave up 8 bases and J gave up 1 base, with 14 bases separating them. Per the germline V gene, CDR1 is SNHLY and CDR2 is FYNNEI. The CDR3 loop spans 15 amino acids. CDR3 protein: CASLGAQLNTGELFF. In DNA form, the CDR3 reads TGTGCCAGCCTCGGAGCCCAACTGAACACCGGGGAGCTGTTTTTT.

The rearrangement links TRBV28 to TRBJ1-5; D uncertain. Germline V gene sequence: CDR1 MDHEN, CDR2 SYDVKM. The CDR3 spans 13 residues. Trimming shortened V by 2 bases and J by 6 bases, and 8 bases separated the two germline ends. The CDR3, as DNA: TGTGCCAGCAGTTTACGTTTTTCTCAGCCCCAGCATTTT. Protein sequence: CASSLRFSQPQHF.

This chain uses TRBV25-1 with TRBJ1-5; tentatively, D is TRBD1 (6 bases). V gave up 5 bases and J gave up 7 bases, with 12 bases separating them. Germline V CDR1 and CDR2: MGHDK, SYGVNS. The CDR3 length is 13 residues. The CDR3, as DNA: TGTGCCAGCAGTAGCACAGGGACCCAGCCCCAGCATTTT. Its translation is CASSSTGTQPQHF.

This clone is medium-sized in the sample. The CDR3 spells CASTGTGPLHF. The DNA for the CDR3 is TGTGCCAGCACAGGGACGGGACCCCTCCACTTT. The V call is TRBV28, the J call TRBJ1-6; tentatively, D is TRBD1 (5 bases). Trimming shortened V by 7 bases and J by 12 bases, and 10 bases separated the two germline ends. The germline gives CDR1 MDHEN, CDR2 SYDVKM. This CDR3 has 11 amino acids.

The V call is TRBV27, the J call TRBJ2-7; 7 bases are a match to TRBD1. Germline lookup yields CDR1 MNHEY and CDR2 SMNVEV (reference sequence). J lost 6 bases, V lost 3 bases, and 8 bases had no gene match. The CDR3 has 14 residues. CDR3 DNA: TGTGCCAGCAGTTTGGATACACAGGGGCGCGAGCAGTACTTC. It encodes CASSLDTQGREQYF.

This sequence joins TRBV2 and TRBJ1-1; no reliable D call. CDR1 SNHLY and CDR2 FYNNEI come from the germline V gene. This CDR3 region has 13 residues. Trimming removed 7 bases at V and 7 bases at J, with 16 bases between. The CDR3 loop is CASTREPIFEAFF. DNA of the CDR3: TGTGCCAGCACCCGTGAACCGATATTTGAAGCTTTCTTT.

The CDR3 DNA reads TGTGCCAGCAGCCAAGACCCTGGGAGGGTGGGAAACACCATATATTTT. Translated: CASSQDPGRVGNTIYF. V gene TRBV3-1 (or the pseudogene TRBV3-2) combines with J gene TRBJ1-3; D not resolved. V lost 0 bases, J lost 4 bases, and 13 bases lay in between. The CDR3 spans 16 residues. Germline V lookup: CDR1 LGHDT, CDR2 YNNKEL (reference sequence).

The rearrangement uses TRBV7-8 and TRBJ2-2; no definite D call. The CDR3 is 14 residues long. Trimming removed 4 bases from V and 4 bases from J, with 10 bases in between. The germline CDR1 and CDR2 sequences are SGHVS and FQNEAQ. CDR3 coding DNA: TGTGCCAGCAGCTCGGCTTCAAGCACCGGGGAGCTGTTTTTT. It codes for CASSSASSTGELFF.

The chain recombines TRBV19 with TRBJ2-7; D may be TRBD2 (5 bases). Germline lookup yields CDR1 LNHDA and CDR2 SQIVND (reference sequence). CDR3 length: 14 amino acids. Trimming removed 4 bases at V and 6 bases at J, with 16 bases between. CDR3 nucleotide sequence: TGTGCCAGTAGTAAAATACACGGGGTTGGCGAGCAGTACTTC. Encoded protein: CASSKIHGVGEQYF.

The chain employs TRBV7-6 and TRBJ1-2; TRBD1 matches 7 bases. V was pared by 4 bases and J by 8 bases, with 13 bases of the junction left unmatched. Germline CDR1 and CDR2: SGHVS and FNYEAQ. This CDR3 spans 15 amino acids. CDR3 loop: CASSSREKGAGGYTF. The DNA of the CDR3 is TGTGCCAGCAGCTCGCGAGAAAAGGGGGCGGGCGGCTACACCTTC.

This chain links TRBV3-1 (or the pseudogene TRBV3-2) with TRBJ2-3; the D is unclear. Trimming took off 1 base at V and 0 bases at J, with 8 bases between the two ends. The germline gives CDR1 LGHDT, CDR2 YNNKEL (reference sequence). The CDR3 contains 15 residues. The CDR3 reads CASSQGDVSTDTQYF. The CDR3 bases are TGTGCCAGCAGCCAAGGTGACGTAAGCACAGATACGCAGTATTTT.

In this sample, this clone turned up once. The rearrangement uses TRBV4-3 and TRBJ2-1, with D possibly matching TRBD1 (6 bases). The CDR3 runs to 14 residues. Germline CDR1 reads LGHNA; CDR2 reads YSLEER. Trimming took off 0 bases at V and 10 bases at J, with 13 bases between the two ends. DNA of the CDR3: TGCGCCAGCAGCCAAGATCTCAGGGGCAGGGAGCAGTTCTTC. Its protein is CASSQDLRGREQFF.

This rearrangement joins TRBV3-1 (or the pseudogene TRBV3-2) to TRBJ2-2, with D perhaps TRBD2 (6 bases). The CDR3 contains 15 residues. CDR1 is LGHDT and CDR2 is YNNKEL in the germline V gene (reference sequence). Trimming removed 4 bases at V and 3 bases at J, with 12 bases between. DNA for the CDR3: TGTGCCAGCAGCCCCCGGGACTCCTACACCGGGGAGCTGTTTTTT. Its protein product is CASSPRDSYTGELFF.

CDR3 nucleotide sequence: TGTGCCACCAGTGATTCTGAGCGGGAGGACCAGTTCTTC. It codes for CATSDSEREDQFF. The chain links TRBV24-1 to TRBJ2-1, with 9 bases lining up with TRBD2. This CDR3 contains 13 residues. V lost 2 bases and J lost 13; bases outside the gene matches: 5. CDR1 KGHDR and CDR2 SFDVKD come from the germline V gene.

J is TRBJ2-2 and V is TRBV24-1; 7 nucleotides match TRBD1. Germline lookup yields CDR1 KGHDR and CDR2 SFDVKD. The CDR3 is 17 residues long. V lost 3 bases, J lost 6 bases, and 12 bases stayed unmatched. CDR3 in DNA: TGTGCCACCAGTGATCCGCGACAGGGTGTTGTTTCCGGGGAGCTGTTTTTT. The encoded protein is CATSDPRQGVVSGELFF.

The chain recombines TRBV10-3 with TRBJ1-1; D is ambiguous. The CDR3 contains 13 residues. Germline V gives CDR1 ENHRY, CDR2 SYGVKD. The CDR3 sequence is CAVGRSMNTEAFF. CDR3 DNA sequence: TGTGCAGTAGGGAGGTCGATGAACACTGAAGCTTTCTTT.

The rearrangement links TRBV29-1 to TRBJ2-5, with a possible D match to TRBD2 (6 bases). V was trimmed by 6 bases and J by 2 bases, leaving 16 bases between them. Germline V gene sequence: CDR1 SQVTM, CDR2 ANQGSEA. This CDR3 has 14 amino acids. The CDR3 loop is CSVSLGGRQETQYF. The CDR3 nucleotides are TGCAGCGTCTCCCTGGGGGGAAGACAAGAGACCCAGTACTTC.

V and J are TRBV30 and TRBJ2-1; 11 nucleotides line up with TRBD2. Trimming took 3 bases from V and 7 from J; bases not matched to a gene: 8. This CDR3 is 15 amino acids long. Looked up from germline, CDR1 is GTSNPN and CDR2 is SVGIG (reference sequence). The CDR3 protein is CAWSRLAGSGNEQFF. In DNA form, the CDR3 reads TGTGCCTGGAGCCGACTAGCGGGGTCTGGGAATGAGCAGTTCTTC. Together with reference TRBV30 and TRBJ2-1, the CDR3 gives the full variable domain: SQTIHQWPATLVQPVGSPLSLECTVEGTSNPNLYWYRQAAGRGLQLLFYSVGIGQISSEVPQNLSASRPQDRQFILSSKKLLLSDSGFYLCAWSRLAGSGNEQFFGPGTRLTVL.

The genes are TRBV28 and TRBJ2-6; D is unclear. This CDR3 comprises 16 residues. V was shortened by 3 bases and J by 0 bases, with 9 bases between the two germline ends. Germline CDR1 reads MDHEN; CDR2 reads SYDVKM. Here the CDR3 reads CASSFLKVSGANVLTF. In DNA form, the CDR3 reads TGTGCCAGCAGTTTTCTCAAGGTCTCTGGGGCCAACGTCCTGACTTTC.

The chain couples TRBV10-2 to TRBJ2-3; D could derive from TRBD1 or TRBD2 (5 bases each). Trimming removed 2 bases at V and 3 bases at J, with 12 bases between. The CDR3 loop spans 15 amino acids. Per the germline V gene, CDR1 is WSHSY and CDR2 is SAAADI. CDR3 nucleotide sequence: TGCGCCAGCAGTGAGGTGAGGGGTCGGACAGATACGCAGTATTTT. Translation: CASSEVRGRTDTQYF.

This chain uses TRBV28 with TRBJ1-1, with TRBD1 matching over 7 bases. The V gene end was trimmed by 6 bases and the J gene end by 0 bases; junction bases not matched to a gene: 10. CDR3 length equals 16 residues. Looked up from germline, CDR1 is MDHEN and CDR2 is SYDVKM. The CDR3 protein is CASRPQGLFMNTEAFF. The CDR3 DNA is TGTGCCAGCAGGCCACAGGGGTTGTTTATGAACACTGAAGCTTTCTTT.

V gene TRBV18 combines with J gene TRBJ1-1, with TRBD1 matching over 8 bases. V was clipped by 6 bases and J by 0 bases; unmatched bases: 3. The CDR3 is 14 residues long. The germline V gene encodes CDR1 KGHSH and CDR2 LQKENI. CDR3 in amino acids: CASSADRVNTEAFF. The CDR3 nucleotides read TGTGCCAGCTCGGCGGACAGGGTGAACACTGAAGCTTTCTTT.

The V gene is TRBV28, the J gene TRBJ1-2; D is unresolved. The V and J ends lost 2 bases and 4 bases respectively, with 11 bases between them. The V gene's germline CDR1 is MDHEN and CDR2 SYDVKM. This CDR3 comprises 14 residues. CDR3 DNA: TGTGCCAGCAGTTTAAGTTGGCACCTCTATGGCTACACCTTC. Residues: CASSLSWHLYGYTF.

The chain employs TRBV19 and TRBJ2-5; D unclear. This CDR3 spans 14 amino acids. Germline V gene data show CDR1 as LNHDA and CDR2 as SQIVND (reference sequence). V was pared by 1 base and J by 5 bases, with 11 bases between. Here the CDR3 reads CASSIGAPWETQYF. The DNA for the CDR3 is TGTGCCAGTAGTATAGGGGCCCCGTGGGAGACCCAGTACTTC.

The V gene is TRBV6-1, the J gene TRBJ1-2; the match to TRBD1 covers 7 bases. The CDR3 runs to 18 residues. Germline trimming cut 4 bases from V and 7 bases from J; bases unmatched to any gene: 21. Looked up from germline, CDR1 is MNHNS and CDR2 is SASEGT. CDR3 amino acids: CASSVYGQVGGRNGGYTF. CDR3 nucleotide sequence: TGTGCCAGCAGTGTCTATGGACAGGTAGGAGGACGGAACGGTGGCTACACCTTC.

This clone occurred once. The V call is TRBV2, the J call TRBJ1-2, with D unresolved. Deletions cut 8 bases from V and 0 bases from J, with 13 bases between. The germline gives CDR1 SNHLY, CDR2 FYNNEI. This CDR3 has 14 residues. This chain's CDR3 is CASVLRQSNYGYTF. DNA for the CDR3: TGTGCCAGCGTCCTTAGGCAGTCTAACTATGGCTACACCTTC.

The chain combines TRBV6-5 with TRBJ2-2, with a possible D match to TRBD1 (5 bases). Trimming left V 6 bases short and J 2 bases short, with 10 bases between. The CDR3 sequence is 14 residues long. Germline lookup yields CDR1 MNHEY and CDR2 SVGAGI. DNA for the CDR3: TGTGCCAGCAGCTTCGACAGAAACACCGGGGAGCTGTTTTTT. The encoded protein is CASSFDRNTGELFF.

This chain connects TRBV19 to TRBJ1-1; D may be TRBD1 (6 bases). Per germline, CDR1 LNHDA and CDR2 SQIVND (reference sequence). This CDR3 spans 14 amino acids. The CDR3 bases are TGTGCGTCGGGGGGCCAGCGAGAGAACACTGAAGCTTTCTTT. Translation: CASGGQRENTEAFF.